Below are 27 T cell receptor beta chains sequenced from a single sample in a study of molecular identifiers for immune sequencing clone quantification. TCRdb ran MiXCR on the PCR reads and lists one entry per CDR3 protein. The data show just under 65,000 distinct CDR3 sequences, around a sixth seen once. The source material was naive CD8+ T cells from blood, with Jurkat cell RNA spiked in. Subset described: FACS-sorted CD8+CD4-CCR7+CD45RA+ naive T cells. Receptors originate from a human donor in good health. Some libraries in this study had Jurkat cell RNA spiked in.

This clonotype was found many times. The CDR3 bases are TGTGCCAGCAGTTTATCCGGCCTAGGGGATACGCAGTATTTT. Residues: CASSLSGLGDTQYF. The rearrangement joins TRBV27 to TRBJ2-3; the D is unclear. Trimming removed 0 bases from V and 6 bases from J, with 10 bases in between. Germline-derived CDR1 and CDR2 are MNHEY and SMNVEV (reference sequence). The CDR3 extends over 14 amino acids.

The table lists this clonotype with a few counts. The chain employs TRBV30 and TRBJ2-2; D might be TRBD2 (7 bases). The length of the CDR3 is 16 residues. From germline, CDR1 is GTSNPN and CDR2 SVGIG (reference sequence). V gave up 5 bases and J gave up 4 bases, with 20 bases separating them. CDR3 sequence: CAWARGTGGVTGELFF. The CDR3, as DNA: TGTGCCTGGGCCAGGGGAACGGGAGGAGTCACCGGGGAGCTGTTTTTT.

V usage is TRBV5-4 and J usage is TRBJ2-1, with TRBD1 matching over 7 bases. Germline CDR1 and CDR2: SGHNT and YYREEE (reference sequence). J was trimmed by 5 bases and V by 7 bases; bases with no gene match: 9. The CDR3 totals 14 residues. This CDR3 reads CASGSTGADNEQFF. DNA of the CDR3: TGTGCCAGCGGATCCACAGGGGCGGACAATGAGCAGTTCTTC.

There are many counts of this clonotype. This chain uses TRBV7-9 with TRBJ2-3, with D possibly TRBD2 on 6 matching bases. The CDR3 runs to 15 residues. The V gene lost 7 bases and the J gene lost 0 bases, with 14 bases spanning the gap. The germline gives CDR1 SEHNR, CDR2 FQNEAQ (reference sequence). DNA for the CDR3: TGTGCCAGCACCACGGGGGTTACTAGCACAGATACGCAGTATTTT. Translated: CASTTGVTSTDTQYF.

The chain combines TRBV15 with TRBJ1-2; D is uncertain. V dropped 1 base and J dropped 4 bases, with 16 bases sitting between them. This CDR3 comprises 16 residues. Germline V gene lookup returns CDR1 LNHNV and CDR2 YYDKDF (reference sequence). The CDR3 DNA reads TGTGCCACCAGCAGAGTCCCTAGGGTAGAAAGCTATGGCTACACCTTC. Amino acid sequence: CATSRVPRVESYGYTF.

Notes on this clonotype: A much larger clonotype is one base distant, so this may be a read error. The chain couples TRBV7-9 to TRBJ2-1; tentative D call: TRBD2 (5 bases). From germline, CDR1 is SEHNR and CDR2 FQNEAQ (reference sequence). CDR3 length equals 17 residues. The chain's CDR3 is CASSPPPPRTGYNEQLF. The CDR3 DNA reads TGTGCCAGCAGCCCACCCCCCCCACGGACGGGGTACAATGAGCAGCTCTTC. The entire variable domain, with the rest obtained from reference TRBV7-9 and TRBJ2-1, is as follows: DTGVSQNPRHKITKRGQNVTFRCDPISEHNRLYWYRQTLGQGPEFLTYFQNEAQLEKSRLLSDRFSAERPKGSFSTLEIQRTEQGDSAMYLCASSPPPPRTGYNEQLFGPGTRLTVL.

The J gene is TRBJ2-3, the V gene TRBV27; TRBD2 is a possible D gene (5 bases). CDR3 size: 13 residues. V lost 2 bases and J lost 8, with 11 bases in between. Germline V gene sequence: CDR1 MNHEY, CDR2 SMNVEV (reference sequence). The DNA for the CDR3 is TGTGCCAGCAGTTTAGTTCTCCGGGGTACGCAGTATTTT. It specifies CASSLVLRGTQYF.

This clonotype was recorded at least ten times. The chain couples TRBV27 to TRBJ2-6; no clear D. V lost 3 bases to trimming and J lost 0 bases, with 12 bases between them. There are 17 residues in the CDR3. Germline assignment: CDR1 MNHEY and CDR2 SMNVEV (reference sequence). The CDR3: CASSFGGFDSGANVLTF. In DNA, the CDR3 is TGTGCCAGCAGTTTTGGCGGCTTCGACTCTGGGGCCAACGTCCTGACTTTC.

The V gene is TRBV18, the J gene TRBJ2-4; D is unclear. From germline, CDR1 is KGHSH and CDR2 LQKENI. Trimming removed 6 bases from V and 8 bases from J, with 20 bases in between. The CDR3 is 15 residues long. The CDR3 sequence is CASSPEAQDPHIQYF. CDR3 sequence (DNA): TGTGCCAGCTCGCCAGAAGCGCAGGACCCTCACATTCAGTACTTC.

To note about this clonotype: This may come from a read error, since a much larger clone is one base off. V gene TRBV7-9 combines with J gene TRBJ2-5, with D perhaps matching TRBD2 (5 bases). The germline V gene has CDR1 SEHNR and CDR2 FQNEAQ (reference sequence). The V end lost 2 bases, the J end lost 7 bases, and 17 bases lay between the germline ends. The CDR3 is made up of 15 amino acids. In DNA, the CDR3 is TGTGCCAGCAGCTTACCCCGGGGAATAGGAGCGACCCAGTACTTC. It encodes CASSLPRGIGATQYF.

This clonotype has more than one count but fewer than ten. The V gene is TRBV27, the J gene TRBJ1-1, with 10 nucleotides matching TRBD1. The J segment lost 5 bases and the V segment lost 8 bases, leaving 2 bases of the junction unmatched. The CDR3 covers 12 residues. From germline, CDR1 is MNHEY and CDR2 SMNVEV (reference sequence). CDR3 sequence reads: CASRTGGTEAFF. The DNA of the CDR3 is TGTGCCAGCCGGACAGGGGGTACTGAAGCTTTCTTT.

To note about this clonotype: This may come from a read error, since a much larger clone is one base off. The chain joins TRBV6-5 to TRBJ2-7; 8 bases align to TRBD2. Germline V gene lookup returns CDR1 MNHEY and CDR2 SVGAGI. The CDR3 runs to 16 residues. The chain's CDR3 is CTSSSPDIAGNYEQYF. In DNA, the CDR3 is TGTACCAGCAGTTCACCCGACATAGCGGGAAACTACGAGCAGTACTTC.

This clonotype was recorded many times. The chain carries TRBV2 and TRBJ2-5; D gene ambiguous. V dropped 2 bases and J dropped 3 bases, with 13 bases sitting between them. The CDR3 is made up of 15 amino acids. Germline V lookup: CDR1 SNHLY, CDR2 FYNNEI. The CDR3 coding sequence is TGTGCCAGCAGTGAACTGAACGCCCTCAAAGAGACCCAGTACTTC. It is translated as CASSELNALKETQYF.

This clonotype was counted at least ten times. The V and J genes are TRBV28 and TRBJ2-7; 10 bases agree with TRBD1. The CDR3 consists of 17 residues. V trimming: 3 bases; J trimming: 6 bases; junction bases outside the gene matches: 14. Per germline, CDR1 MDHEN and CDR2 SYDVKM. The CDR3 here is CASSFVPAGTGVREQYF. The CDR3 DNA sequence: TGTGCCAGCAGTTTTGTCCCCGCCGGGACAGGGGTACGCGAGCAGTACTTC.

Regarding this clonotype: This may be a read error, as it is one base from a much larger clone. The chain links TRBV19 to TRBJ2-7; 8 bases agree with TRBD2. CDR3 length equals 15 residues. Germline CDR1 is LNHDA and CDR2 is SQIVND (reference sequence). CDR3: CASSIIGGVGYGQYF. The DNA for the CDR3 is TGTGCCAGTAGTATTATCGGGGGGGTTGGCTACGGGCAGTACTTC.

As to this clonotype: An end of the junction does not agree with germline; a read error may underlie this. The chain employs TRBV28 and TRBJ2-5; 7 nucleotides match TRBD1. The germline V gene has CDR1 MDHEN and CDR2 SYDVKM. This CDR3 contains 17 residues. CDR3 coding DNA: TGTGCCAGCGGACTCGACCCGGGACAGAAGTACCAAGAGACCCAGTGCTTC. It translates to CASGLDPGQKYQETQCF.

This clonotype has ten or more counts. The chain has TRBV10-3 and TRBJ2-1; 7 bases are a match to TRBD1. V shed 10 bases, J shed 5 bases, and the junction held 11 bases outside the gene matches. From germline, CDR1 is ENHRY and CDR2 SYGVKD. The CDR3 sequence is 14 residues long. Here the CDR3 reads CATRTGPLHNEQFF. The CDR3 DNA reads as TGTGCCACTAGGACAGGACCTCTACACAATGAGCAGTTCTTC.

Worth noting for this clonotype: One base away lies a much larger clone, so this may be a sequencing read error. The chain employs TRBV27 and TRBJ1-1; no firm D call. The CDR3 sequence is 13 residues long. Germline assignment: CDR1 MNHEY and CDR2 SMNVEV (reference sequence). CDR3 nucleotide sequence: TGTGCCAGCAGTGTGTTTCTGAACACTAAAGCTTTCTTT. This translates into CASSVFLNTKAFF.

Many counts were recorded for this clonotype. The gene calls are TRBV7-9 and TRBJ1-1; tentative D call: TRBD1 (6 bases). V lost 4 bases and J lost 2, with 17 bases in between. Germline assignment: CDR1 SEHNR and CDR2 FQNEAQ (reference sequence). This CDR3 region has 16 residues. For the CDR3, the DNA is TGTGCCAGCAGCTCCCCCACGGGGACACCAAACACTGAAGCTTTCTTT. Translation: CASSSPTGTPNTEAFF.

This chain links TRBV4-2 with TRBJ2-7; the D gene is possibly TRBD2 (5 bases). Germline CDR1 reads LGHNA; CDR2 reads YNFKEQ. Between the trimmed V and J ends, which lost 5 bases and 7 bases, there was a span of 15 bases. This CDR3 region has 13 residues. CDR3 sequence reads: CASSFGLPGEQYF. The CDR3, as DNA: TGTGCCAGCAGCTTTGGACTCCCGGGGGAGCAGTACTTC.

This clonotype was recorded many times. V and J are TRBV7-6 and TRBJ2-3; D may be TRBD1 or TRBD2 (5 bases each). Trimming pared 5 bases from V and 0 bases from J, leaving 18 bases between. CDR3 length: 17 amino acids. CDR1 SGHVS and CDR2 FNYEAQ come from the germline V gene. The CDR3: CASSHLAGTLSTDTQYF. In DNA form, the CDR3 reads TGTGCCAGCAGCCACCTGGCCGGGACCCTTAGCACAGATACGCAGTATTTT.

This clonotype was detected ten times or more. The chain combines TRBV6-6 with TRBJ1-1; D gene uncertain. The CDR3 has 13 residues. V was trimmed by 2 bases and J by 6 bases, leaving 10 bases between them. Germline CDR1 MNHNY, CDR2 SVGAGI (reference sequence). The CDR3 DNA follows: TGTGCCAGCAGTTACACCGGCCGATCTGAAGCTTTCTTT. Its protein is CASSYTGRSEAFF.

This clonotype was seen many times. The gene calls are TRBV11-2 and TRBJ1-1; tentatively, D is TRBD1 (5 bases). V lost 5 bases and J lost 4, with 14 bases in between. Looked up from germline, CDR1 is SGHAT and CDR2 is FQNNGV. The CDR3 length is 14 residues. The CDR3 region has the DNA TGTGCCAGCAGCCCCCAGGGAGCGCGCACTGAAGCTTTCTTT. Amino acids: CASSPQGARTEAFF.

This clonotype was counted many times. The V and J genes are TRBV6-5 and TRBJ2-7, with 11 bases that match TRBD1. The CDR3 totals 16 residues. After removal of 5 bases from V and 4 bases from J, the junction contained 10 bases not matched to a gene. The germline V gene has CDR1 MNHEY and CDR2 SVGAGI. DNA of the CDR3: TGTGCCAGCAGTAACCTCTGGACAGGGGGCAAGTACGAGCAGTACTTC. Translating gives CASSNLWTGGKYEQYF.

The rearrangement joins TRBV7-9 to TRBJ2-7; unclear D gene. This CDR3 comprises 12 residues. V lost 4 bases and J lost 0, with 4 bases in between. The germline V gene encodes CDR1 SEHNR and CDR2 FQNEAQ (reference sequence). The CDR3 coding sequence is TGTGCCAGCAGCTCCAACTCCTACGAGCAGTACTTC. This translates into CASSSNSYEQYF.

This clonotype was counted many times. This chain joins TRBV23-1 and TRBJ2-5; perhaps TRBD1 as D (6 bases). TRBV23-1 is annotated as an ORF whose role is uncertain. V was shortened by 4 bases and J by 5 bases, with 14 bases between the two germline ends. The CDR3 is 14 residues long. The chain's CDR3 is CASSPRGGWETQYF. The CDR3, as DNA: TGCGCCAGCAGTCCCCGAGGGGGATGGGAGACCCAGTACTTC.

This clonotype was counted at least ten times. The chain carries TRBV29-1 and TRBJ2-7; weak D call: TRBD1 (5 bases). The CDR3 extends over 13 amino acids. The germline V gene encodes CDR1 SQVTM and CDR2 ANQGSEA. V lost 2 bases to trimming and J lost 6 bases, with 14 bases between them. CDR3 DNA sequence: TGCAGCGTTGAACTCCAGGGTGTTGGCGAGCAGTACTTC. Amino acid sequence: CSVELQGVGEQYF.